This T cell receptor beta chain appears in the sequencing data of a study of human T cells and chemical hapten exposure. This clonotype was detected ten times or more. The time point here: patch test 1, 2 weeks after DPC sensitization. Treatment of the sample: therapeutic diphenylcyclopropenone sensitization with weekly scalp DPC. The CDR3 is 12 residues long. After removal of 8 bases from V and 0 bases from J, the junction contained 0 bases not matched to a gene. Germline CDR1 and CDR2: MNHEY and SVGEGT. It was the library that attached unique molecular identifiers to individual cDNA molecules. TCRdb ran MiXCR on the RACE reads and lists one entry per CDR3 protein. Among 350,000 or so distinct CDR3 sequences, roughly 6.9% were seen once, and the ten largest hold around 8.4%.

This clonotype was sampled from a woman under 30 with alopecia areata. Some clones in this sample may be carry-over from other donors' samples. The material was whole blood, obtained in connection with sensitization to the hapten diphenylcyclopropenone (DPC). The chain couples TRBV6-2 or TRBV6-3 to TRBJ2-5; 7 nucleotides align to TRBD2. This chain's CDR3 is CASGLDQETQYF. DNA of the CDR3: TGTGCCAGCGGACTAGACCAAGAGACCCAGTACTTC.